This TCR beta chain originates from a study of blood T cell repertoires in COVID-19. Overall study context: PBMCs, B-cell-depleted T cells, or T cells provided the cDNA or gDNA that made up the material.

Authors' methods: Nucleated cell number was recorded as an estimate derived from reference gene primer amplification. The table came from immunoSEQ multiplex PCR; TCRdb's copy has only in-frame clones and leaves some out. The D gene and trimming were derived from the DNA, and the V and J assignments and clone size from that table. The table shows some 180,000 clones, with under 90% occurring only once. This clone was seen a single time. V was pared by 4 bases and J by 1 base, with 4 bases between. The CDR3 is 13 amino acids. Per the germline V gene, CDR1 is MDHEN and CDR2 is SYDVKM. J is TRBJ2-2 and V is TRBV28, with D unresolved. Sequenced material: peripheral blood. This clonotype was obtained from a man in his forties with acute or convalescent COVID-19. The CDR3 reads CASSSRNTGELFF. CDR3 coding DNA: TGTGCCAGCAGTTCGCGGAACACCGGGGAGCTGTTTTTT.